One and the same sample provided the 12 T cell receptor beta chains below, sequenced in a study of T cell changes during pregnancy in multiple sclerosis (dated by TCRdb to the late 2010s). Library preparation employed the immunoSEQ multiplex PCR assay. The immuneACCESS repertoire file appears here via TCRdb, limited to in-frame rearrangements. These files lack a portion of the clones; in checked studies, under half of the deficit traces to unresolved V genes, and the cause of the others is not known. The sample table records 30,000 to 45,000 clones; more than 85% of these occur just once. 10% to 15% of the sample comes from the top ten. Sequencing used CD8+ T cells from peripheral blood mononuclear cells, obtained in the first trimester of pregnancy. These receptors were collected from a female donor with multiple sclerosis, enrolled in a pregnancy study.

The chain has TRBV7-9 and TRBJ1-1; TRBD1 aligns across 8 bases. V shed 6 bases and J 4 bases; nucleotides not matched to a gene: 10. The CDR3 runs 15 residues. From germline, CDR1 is SEHNR and CDR2 FQNEAQ (reference sequence). The CDR3 DNA follows: TGTGCCAGCAGACAGATCCGGACAGGGTTCACTGAAGCTTTCTTT. It is translated as CASRQIRTGFTEAFF.

The chain uses TRBV7-9 and TRBJ2-1; 12 nucleotides align to TRBD2. The ends lost 2 bases at V and 9 bases at J; junction bases unmatched: 5. Per the germline V gene, CDR1 is SEHNR and CDR2 is FQNEAQ (reference sequence). This CDR3 is built from 15 residues. Written as DNA, the CDR3 is TGTGCCAGCAGCTTATCTAGCGGGGGGGCCGTTGAGCAGTTCTTC. Amino acids: CASSLSSGGAVEQFF.

This sequence joins TRBV14 and TRBJ2-7; no firm D call. In germline, CDR1 is SGHDN, CDR2 FVKESK. Trimming removed 1 base from V and 5 bases from J, with 6 bases in between. CDR3 length: 12 residues. CDR3 nucleotides: TGTGCCAGCAGCCAAGGGCCCCACGAGCAGTACTTC. Its protein is CASSQGPHEQYF.

To note about this clone: At the DNA level, this CDR3 is encoded by other sequences in the same sample as well. This chain joins TRBV27 and TRBJ1-1, with D possibly being TRBD1 (5 bases). Germline V gives CDR1 MNHEY, CDR2 SMNVEV (reference sequence). The V end lost 2 bases, the J end lost 1 base, and 5 bases lay between the germline ends. This CDR3 contains 13 residues. The CDR3 here is CASSLGQNTEAFF. CDR3 DNA sequence: TGTGCCAGCAGTTTAGGACAGAACACTGAAGCTTTCTTT.

The J gene is TRBJ2-7, the V gene TRBV9, with 11 bases aligning to TRBD2. V shed 4 bases, J shed 3 bases, and the junction held 3 bases outside the gene matches. CDR1 and CDR2 (germline): SGDLS, YYNGEE. CDR3 length: 14 residues. The CDR3 here is CASSSSGGNYEQYF. In DNA, the CDR3 is TGTGCCAGCAGCTCTAGCGGGGGGAACTACGAGCAGTACTTC.

This chain joins TRBV6-6 and TRBJ2-1, with a tentative D call TRBD2 (7 bases). Germline CDR1 and CDR2: MNHNY and SVGAGI (reference sequence). The CDR3 has 15 amino acids. V gave up 7 bases and J gave up 4 bases, with 17 bases separating them. The CDR3 loop reads CASTFGGAQYNEQFF. CDR3 DNA sequence: TGTGCCAGCACCTTTGGGGGGGCACAATACAATGAGCAGTTCTTC.

This chain links TRBV11-2 with TRBJ1-2, with 9 bases matching TRBD1. Germline V gene sequence: CDR1 SGHAT, CDR2 FQNNGV. The V and J ends lost 7 bases and 2 bases, in that order; junction bases with no gene match: 5. The CDR3 covers 14 residues. This CDR3 is CASTPGQGNYGYTF. CDR3 DNA sequence: TGTGCCAGCACCCCGGGACAGGGAAACTATGGCTACACCTTC.

The gene calls are TRBV5-8 and TRBJ1-5; the match to TRBD1 covers 8 bases. The germline V gene has CDR1 SGHTS and CDR2 YDEGEE. V lost 0 bases to trimming and J lost 5 bases; unmatched junction nucleotides: 4. The CDR3 spans 15 residues. The CDR3 DNA sequence: TGTGCCAGCAGCTTGGTCTGGGGACAGGATCAGCCCCAGCATTTT. Translation gives CASSLVWGQDQPQHF.

The rearrangement uses TRBV6-4 and TRBJ2-2; maybe TRBD2 (6 bases). Germline lookup yields CDR1 MRHNA and CDR2 SNTAGT. The CDR3 consists of 14 residues. Trimming stripped 4 bases from V and 3 bases from J, with 9 bases between. CDR3 amino acids: CASSALADTGELFF. The CDR3 DNA follows: TGTGCCAGCAGTGCACTAGCCGACACCGGGGAGCTGTTTTTT.

This clone was picked up one time. The chain uses TRBV14 and TRBJ1-2, with 8 bases lining up with TRBD1. V lost 6 bases to trimming and J lost 4 bases; unmatched junction nucleotides: 7. This CDR3 contains 14 residues. The germline gives CDR1 SGHDN, CDR2 FVKESK. DNA of the CDR3: TGTGCCAGCAGGCCTACAGGGGGAACCTATGGCTACACCTTC. Translated, it gives CASRPTGGTYGYTF.

This chain connects TRBV9 to TRBJ1-2; D is ambiguous. Trimming removed 0 bases at V and 6 bases at J, with 9 bases between. The germline V gene encodes CDR1 SGDLS and CDR2 YYNGEE. The CDR3 is 13 amino acids. In nucleotides, the CDR3 is TGTGCCAGCAGCGTAGGAGGGCTCAATGGCTACACCTTC. This codes for CASSVGGLNGYTF. The full variable domain, completed using reference TRBV9 and TRBJ1-2, is DSGVTQTPKHLITATGQRVTLRCSPRSGDLSVYWYQQSLDQGLQFLIQYYNGEERAKGNILERFSAQQFPDLHSELNLSSLELGDSALYFCASSVGGLNGYTFGSGTRLTVV.

The J gene is TRBJ2-7, the V gene TRBV9; 7 positions agree with TRBD1. Trimming removed 0 bases from V and 4 bases from J; junction bases left unmatched: 7. The CDR3 totals 15 residues. Germline V gives CDR1 SGDLS, CDR2 YYNGEE. This CDR3 is CASSVGDSDRYEQYF. DNA of the CDR3: TGTGCCAGCAGCGTAGGGGACAGCGACCGATACGAGCAGTACTTC.